This is a list of T cell receptor beta chains from one sample in a study of blood T cell repertoires in COVID-19. The data were produced by immunoSEQ multiplex PCR, yet TCRdb's version contains in-frame clones alone and is incomplete. The sample records 90,000 to 110,000 clones, about 76% being singletons. Sequenced input: peripheral blood. These receptors were collected from an older woman with acute or convalescent COVID-19. The conserved cysteine and the conserved F or W are not part of the CDR3 here.

j_gene	v_gene	CDR3aa
TRBJ2-7	TRBV2	ASSVVAGTYEQY
TRBJ2-3	TRBV19	ASSISTSGGVDTQY
TRBJ2-2	TRBV6-2/TRBV6-3	ASSYLPGGTGELF
TRBJ1-3	TRBV4-1	ASSQVPRTRGNTIY
TRBJ1-6	TRBV7-2	ASKPGGAYNSPLH
TRBJ2-2	TRBV12-5	ASGFSFNTGELF
TRBJ1-5	TRBV11-3	ASSFGGGQPQH
TRBJ2-6	TRBV29-1	SVQGAGGANVLT
TRBJ2-7	TRBV2	ASRDLRDRGSYEQY
TRBJ1-2	TRBV27	ASSQPPLGQGGNYGYT
TRBJ1-2	TRBV6-2/TRBV6-3	ASSYSPGPYGYT
TRBJ1-1	TRBV6-2/TRBV6-3	ASSPVSTEAF
TRBJ2-5	TRBV2	ASSGLAGAQETQY
TRBJ1-5	TRBV24-1	ATSDRSGVGQPQH
TRBJ2-7	TRBV29-1	SVAARLAGTSYEQY
TRBJ2-5	TRBV19	ASAKEGWVQETQY
TRBJ2-1	TRBV2	ASILRGEINEQF
TRBJ2-1	TRBV5-6	ASSFDWNEQF
TRBJ1-5	TRBV28	ASSPRLSLQPQH
TRBJ2-1	TRBV14	ASSQDLGGAEEQF
TRBJ2-3	TRBV10-3	AISEPGQGDTQY
TRBJ2-7	TRBV7-2	ASSTSWSGEQY